The 9 T cell receptor beta chains below come from one sample, sequenced in a study of OX40 agonist ivuxolimab in advanced cancers. This table comes from immunoSEQ multiplex PCR, and its TCRdb copy is limited to in-frame clones, with some not included. The data contain tens of thousands of clones, about four fifths of them singletons. The specimen comprised CD4+ or CD8+ T cells sorted from blood, sampled in a trial of the OX40 agonist ivuxolimab. These receptors were taken from an adult with an advanced solid tumor such as melanoma, head and neck, liver or kidney cancer.

The chain employs TRBV5-1 and TRBJ2-7, with D possibly matching TRBD2 (6 bases). From germline, CDR1 is SGHRS and CDR2 YFSETQ. Between the trimmed V and J ends, which lost 4 bases and 3 bases, there was a span of 14 bases. CDR3 length: 14 amino acids. Here the CDR3 reads CASSPRGNDYEQYF. The DNA for the CDR3 is TGCGCCAGCAGCCCCCGGGGGAATGACTACGAGCAGTACTTC.

This clone showed up just once. The chain joins TRBV4-1 to TRBJ2-7; the D gene is possibly TRBD2 (6 bases). V gave up 4 bases and J gave up 5 bases, with 12 bases separating them. Germline lookup yields CDR1 MGHRA and CDR2 YSYEKL. This CDR3 is 13 amino acids long. The chain's CDR3 is CASSLLGLNEQYF. The CDR3 nucleotides are TGCGCCAGCAGCCTCCTGGGACTGAACGAGCAGTACTTC.

Only one count was recorded for this clone. J is TRBJ1-6 and V is TRBV4-1, with 11 bases lining up with TRBD1. V trimming: 0 bases; J trimming: 9 bases; junction bases outside the gene matches: 7. This CDR3 is 17 amino acids long. Germline V gene lookup returns CDR1 MGHRA and CDR2 YSYEKL. The CDR3 loop reads CASSQESGTGGFSPLHF. The CDR3 bases are TGCGCCAGCAGCCAAGAGTCCGGGACAGGGGGTTTTTCACCCCTCCACTTT.

The genes are TRBV7-9 and TRBJ1-1; weak D call: TRBD1 (6 bases). Germline-derived CDR1 and CDR2 are SEHNR and FQNEAQ (reference sequence). The CDR3 covers 16 residues. Trimming removed 0 bases from V and 4 bases from J, with 15 bases in between. CDR3 sequence (DNA): TGTGCCAGCAGCTTAGCGGTAGCCAGGGGTGGCACTGAAGCTTTCTTT. Its translation: CASSLAVARGGTEAFF.

This clone was found once. V gene TRBV30 combines with J gene TRBJ2-5; D possibly uses TRBD1 or TRBD2 (5 bases each). Trimming took off 2 bases at V and 0 bases at J, with 16 bases between the two ends. The germline CDR1 and CDR2 sequences are GTSNPN and SVGIG (reference sequence). The CDR3 is 16 residues long. CDR3 sequence reads: CAWSTWGRSYQETQYF. The DNA for the CDR3 is TGTGCCTGGAGTACCTGGGGACGATCGTACCAAGAGACCCAGTACTTC.

CDR3 in amino acids: CASSVQGGSTYEQYF. The DNA for the CDR3 is TGTGCCAGCAGTGTACAGGGGGGGTCGACCTACGAGCAGTACTTC. The chain joins TRBV6-1 to TRBJ2-7; perhaps TRBD1 as D (8 bases). Germline values: CDR1 MNHNS, CDR2 SASEGT. V lost 4 bases to trimming and J lost 2 bases, with 15 bases between them. There are 15 residues in the CDR3.

The V call is TRBV7-9, the J call TRBJ1-2, with D perhaps matching TRBD1 (5 bases). Between the trimmed V and J ends, which lost 10 bases and 3 bases, there was a span of 12 bases. The CDR3 spans 12 residues. CDR1 SEHNR and CDR2 FQNEAQ come from the germline V gene (reference sequence). The CDR3 spells CAIPGTYYGYTF. The CDR3 nucleotides are TGTGCCATACCAGGGACGTACTATGGCTACACCTTC.

The rearrangement joins TRBV7-9 to TRBJ1-4, with D hard to call. Trimming shortened V by 5 bases and J by 2 bases, and 12 bases separated the two germline ends. Germline CDR1 SEHNR, CDR2 FQNEAQ (reference sequence). CDR3 size: 15 residues. The CDR3 DNA sequence: TGTGCCAGCAGCGCCACGATGGCTACTAATGAAAAACTGTTTTTT. Translating gives CASSATMATNEKLFF. Variable domain in full (rest from reference TRBV7-9 and TRBJ1-4): DTGVSQNPRHKITKRGQNVTFRCDPISEHNRLYWYRQTLGQGPEFLTYFQNEAQLEKSRLLSDRFSAERPKGSFSTLEIQRTEQGDSAMYLCASSATMATNEKLFFGSGTQLSVL.

V is TRBV5-1 and J is TRBJ2-6; D gene uncertain. This CDR3 has 17 amino acids. The germline CDR1 and CDR2 sequences are SGHRS and YFSETQ. V shed 4 bases and J shed 2 bases, with 16 bases lying between them. DNA of the CDR3: TGCGCCAGCAGCCTTGGTGGCAGCCTTACTGGGGCCAACGTCCTGACTTTC. Translation: CASSLGGSLTGANVLTF.